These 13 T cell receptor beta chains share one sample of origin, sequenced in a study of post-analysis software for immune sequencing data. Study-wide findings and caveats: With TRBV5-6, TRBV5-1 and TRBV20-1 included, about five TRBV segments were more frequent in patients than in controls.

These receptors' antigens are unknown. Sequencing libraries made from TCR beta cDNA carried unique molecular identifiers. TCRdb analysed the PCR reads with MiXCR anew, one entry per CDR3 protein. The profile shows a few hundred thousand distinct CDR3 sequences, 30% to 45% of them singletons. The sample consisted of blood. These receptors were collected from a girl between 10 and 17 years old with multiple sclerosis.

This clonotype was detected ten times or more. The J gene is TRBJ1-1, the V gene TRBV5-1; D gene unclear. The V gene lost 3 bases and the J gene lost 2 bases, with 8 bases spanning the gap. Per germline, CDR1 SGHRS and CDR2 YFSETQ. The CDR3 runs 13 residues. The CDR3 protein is CASSYTANTEAFF. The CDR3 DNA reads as TGCGCCAGCAGCTACACAGCTAACACTGAAGCTTTCTTT.

Written as DNA, the CDR3 is TGTGCCACCAGTGATGGATCCAGGGGAAACACTGAAGCTTTCTTT. It is translated as CATSDGSRGNTEAFF. This chain joins TRBV24-1 and TRBJ1-1, with TRBD1 as a possible D gene (6 bases). The CDR3 is 15 amino acids. V lost 3 bases to trimming and J lost 2 bases, with 12 bases between them. Per the germline V gene, CDR1 is KGHDR and CDR2 is SFDVKD.

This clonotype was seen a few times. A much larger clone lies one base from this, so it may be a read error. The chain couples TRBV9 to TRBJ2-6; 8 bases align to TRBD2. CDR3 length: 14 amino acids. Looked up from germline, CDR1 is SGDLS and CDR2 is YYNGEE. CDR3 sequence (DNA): TGTGCCAGTCGGGAGGGGTCCTGGGCCAACGTCATGACTTTC. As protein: CASREGSWANVMTF.

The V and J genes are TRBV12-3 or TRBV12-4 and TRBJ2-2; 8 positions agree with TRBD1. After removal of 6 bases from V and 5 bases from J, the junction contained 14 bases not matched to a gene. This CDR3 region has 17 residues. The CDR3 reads CASRGPGQAMWTGELFF. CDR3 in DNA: TGTGCCAGCAGAGGGCCGGGACAGGCGATGTGGACCGGGGAGCTGTTTTTT.

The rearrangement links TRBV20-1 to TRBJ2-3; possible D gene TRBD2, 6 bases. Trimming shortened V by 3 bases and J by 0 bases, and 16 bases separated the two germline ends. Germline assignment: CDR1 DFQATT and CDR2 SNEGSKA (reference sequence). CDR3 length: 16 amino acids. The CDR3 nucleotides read TGCAGTGCTAGCCTTCCGGGTAGCGGTAGCACAGATACGCAGTATTTT. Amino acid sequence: CSASLPGSGSTDTQYF.

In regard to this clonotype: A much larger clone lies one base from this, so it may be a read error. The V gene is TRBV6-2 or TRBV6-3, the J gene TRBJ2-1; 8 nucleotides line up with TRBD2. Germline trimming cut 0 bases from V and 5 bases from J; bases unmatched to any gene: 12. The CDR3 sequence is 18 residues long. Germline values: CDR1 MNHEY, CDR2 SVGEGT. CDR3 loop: CASSYSIRLAMMNNEQFF. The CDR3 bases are TGTGCCAGCAGTTACTCGATCCGACTAGCGATGATGAACAATGAGCAGTTCTTC.

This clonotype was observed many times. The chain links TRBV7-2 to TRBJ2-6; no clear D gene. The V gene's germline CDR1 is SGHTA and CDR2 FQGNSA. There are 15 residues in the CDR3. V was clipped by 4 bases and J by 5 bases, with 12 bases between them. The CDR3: CASSSNRRWANVLTF. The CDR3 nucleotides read TGTGCCAGCAGCTCCAACAGAAGGTGGGCCAACGTCCTGACTTTC.

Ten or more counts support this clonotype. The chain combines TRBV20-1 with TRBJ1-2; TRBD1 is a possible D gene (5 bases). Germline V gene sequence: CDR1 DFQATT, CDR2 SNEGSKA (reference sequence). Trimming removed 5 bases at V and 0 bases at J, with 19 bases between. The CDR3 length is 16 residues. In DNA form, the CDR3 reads TGCAGTGCTTCTTTGTCTTTGACAGAAACTAACTATGGCTACACCTTC. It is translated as CSASLSLTETNYGYTF.

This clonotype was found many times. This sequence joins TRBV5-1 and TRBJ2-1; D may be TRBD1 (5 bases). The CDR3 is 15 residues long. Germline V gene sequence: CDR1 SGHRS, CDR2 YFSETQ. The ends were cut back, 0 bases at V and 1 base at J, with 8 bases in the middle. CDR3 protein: CASSLEGVSYNEQFF. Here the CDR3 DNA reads TGCGCCAGCAGCTTGGAAGGGGTGTCCTACAATGAGCAGTTCTTC.

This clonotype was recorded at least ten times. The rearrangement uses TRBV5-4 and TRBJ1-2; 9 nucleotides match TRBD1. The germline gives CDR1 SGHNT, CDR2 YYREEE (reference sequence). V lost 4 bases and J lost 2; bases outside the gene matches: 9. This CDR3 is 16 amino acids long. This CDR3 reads CASSRGGQGDNYGYTF. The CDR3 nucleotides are TGTGCCAGCAGCAGGGGGGGACAGGGAGACAACTATGGCTACACCTTC. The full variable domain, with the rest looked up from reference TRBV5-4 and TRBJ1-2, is ETGVTQSPTHLIKTRGQQVTLRCSSQSGHNTVSWYQQALGQGPQFIFQYYREEENGRGNFPPRFSGLQFPNYSSELNVNALELDDSALYLCASSRGGQGDNYGYTFGSGTRLTVV.

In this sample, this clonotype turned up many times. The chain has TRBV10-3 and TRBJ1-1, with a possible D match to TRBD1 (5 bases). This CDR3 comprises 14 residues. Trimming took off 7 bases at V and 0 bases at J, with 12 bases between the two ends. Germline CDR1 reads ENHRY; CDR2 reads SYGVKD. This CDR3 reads CAINSRGLNTEAFF. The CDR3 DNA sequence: TGTGCCATCAATTCACGGGGCTTGAACACTGAAGCTTTCTTT.

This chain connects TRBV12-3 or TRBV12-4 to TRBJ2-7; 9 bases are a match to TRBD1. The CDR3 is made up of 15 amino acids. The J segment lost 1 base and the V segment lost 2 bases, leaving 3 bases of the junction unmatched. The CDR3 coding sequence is TGTGCCAGCAGTTTATGGGGACAGGGATCCTACGAGCAGTACTTC. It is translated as CASSLWGQGSYEQYF.

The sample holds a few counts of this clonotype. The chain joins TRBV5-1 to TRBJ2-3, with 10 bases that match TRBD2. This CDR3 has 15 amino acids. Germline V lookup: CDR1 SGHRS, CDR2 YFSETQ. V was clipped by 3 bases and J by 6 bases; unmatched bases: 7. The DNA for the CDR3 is TGCGCCAGCAGCTATGCTAGCGGGAGTTGGGATACGCAGTATTTT. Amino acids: CASSYASGSWDTQYF.